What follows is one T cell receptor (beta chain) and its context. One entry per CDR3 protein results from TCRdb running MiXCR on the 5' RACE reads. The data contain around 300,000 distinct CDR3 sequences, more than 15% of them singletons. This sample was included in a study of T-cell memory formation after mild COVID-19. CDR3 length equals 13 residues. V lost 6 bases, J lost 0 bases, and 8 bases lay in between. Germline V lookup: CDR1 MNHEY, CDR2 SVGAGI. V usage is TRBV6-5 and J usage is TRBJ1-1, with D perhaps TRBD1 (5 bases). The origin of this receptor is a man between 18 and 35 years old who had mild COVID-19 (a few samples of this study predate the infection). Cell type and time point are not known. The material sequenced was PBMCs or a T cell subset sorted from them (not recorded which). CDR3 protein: CASRTDMNTEAFF. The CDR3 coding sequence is TGTGCCAGCAGGACAGACATGAACACTGAAGCTTTCTTT.